A selection of T cell receptor beta chains follows, all from one sample in a study of T cells in Graves' hyperthyroidism and ophthalmopathy. From the multiplex PCR reads, TCRdb called clonotypes with MiXCR, one entry per CDR3 protein. The table lists a few hundred thousand distinct CDR3 sequences, about 15% of them singletons. Sequenced material: blood. These receptors all stem from a woman in her thirties with Graves' hyperthyroidism. Each CDR3 is given with its conserved first and last residue. The order of the fields is J gene, clone size, V gene, CDR3 length, D gene, CDR3 protein, CDR3 DNA. D genes are given only for firm matches. Clone size is not always given. Where it is, it says once, few, many or a class for expanded clones.

>TRBJ2-7|NA|TRBV28|12|NA
CASTEGPYEQYF
TGTGCCAGCACCGAGGGGCCCTACGAGCAGTACTTC
>TRBJ1-6|NA|TRBV13|17|NA
CASSLGTVRGYNSPLHF
TGTGCCAGCAGCTTAGGGACAGTAAGGGGTTATAATTCACCCCTCCACTTT
>TRBJ2-1|many|TRBV29-1|14|TRBD2
CSVGGREVYNEQFF
TGCAGCGTTGGCGGGCGGGAGGTTTACAATGAGCAGTTCTTC
>TRBJ2-1|many|TRBV7-2|16|NA
CASSLIVSVLYNEQFF
TGTGCCAGCAGCTTAATAGTCTCCGTCCTTTACAATGAGCAGTTCTTC
>TRBJ1-1|NA|TRBV7-9|14|NA
CASSLQADNTEAFF
TGTGCCAGCAGCTTGCAGGCTGATAACACTGAAGCTTTCTTT
>TRBJ1-1|few|TRBV27|15|NA
CASSLSPGALAEAFF
TGTGCCAGCAGTTTATCTCCAGGGGCTTTAGCTGAAGCTTTCTTT
>TRBJ1-2|many|TRBV3-1|13|NA
CASSQEGAFGYTF
TGTGCCAGCAGCCAAGAAGGCGCATTTGGCTACACCTTC
>TRBJ2-3|few|TRBV6-5|15|NA
CASSYLAGSTDTQYF
TGTGCCAGCAGTTACTTAGCAGGCAGCACAGATACGCAGTATTTT
>TRBJ2-5|NA|TRBV28|16|NA
CASSFSGQGRGETQYF
TGTGCCAGCAGTTTCTCCGGGCAGGGTAGGGGGGAGACCCAGTACTTC
>TRBJ2-2|NA|TRBV2|15|NA
CASSDPPSDTGELFF
TGTGCCAGCAGTGACCCCCCCAGTGACACCGGGGAGCTGTTTTTT
>TRBJ1-6|many|TRBV12-3/TRBV12-4|15|TRBD1
CASSRTGTYNSPLHF
TGTGCCAGCAGTCGGACAGGGACCTATAATTCACCCCTCCACTTT
>TRBJ1-2|few|TRBV20-1|15|NA
CSARDPLGARHGYTF
TGCAGTGCTAGAGATCCGTTAGGGGCGCGTCATGGCTACACCTTC
>TRBJ1-5|many|TRBV6-1|14|NA
CASSESQGYQPQHF
TGTGCCAGCAGTGAAAGTCAGGGGTATCAGCCCCAGCATTTT
>TRBJ1-6|few|TRBV18|15|NA
CASSSGRTDNSPLHF
TGTGCCAGCTCGTCGGGGCGGACAGATAATTCACCCCTCCACTTT
>TRBJ2-1|many|TRBV18|17|TRBD2
CASSPPSYRDYHNEQFF
TGTGCCAGCTCACCTCCGTCTTACCGGGACTACCACAATGAGCAGTTCTTC
>TRBJ1-5|many|TRBV24-1|17|TRBD1
CATSDSQGHYSNQPQHF
TGTGCCACCAGTGATTCACAGGGGCACTATAGCAATCAGCCCCAGCATTTT
>TRBJ2-5|NA|TRBV6-5|11|NA
CASSYQDEQHF
TGTGCCAGCAGTTACCAGGACGAGCAGCACTTC
>TRBJ1-1|many|TRBV19|18|NA
CASSIKGFGWTESTEAFF
TGTGCCAGTAGTATAAAAGGGTTCGGCTGGACTGAATCCACTGAAGCTTTCTTT
>TRBJ1-2|many|TRBV20-1|14|TRBD1
CSAPPTGANYGYTF
TGCAGTGCCCCGCCCACAGGGGCCAACTATGGCTACACCTTC
>TRBJ2-7|many|TRBV30|13|NA
CAWSAGVSYEQYF
TGTGCCTGGAGTGCAGGGGTCTCCTACGAGCAGTACTTC
>TRBJ2-2|few|TRBV10-2|14|NA
CASRTVTNTGELFF
TGCGCCAGCAGGACGGTTACGAACACCGGGGAGCTGTTTTTT
>TRBJ1-3|many|TRBV20-1|17|NA
CSPQPRAATSSGNTIYF
TGCAGTCCACAACCCCGGGCAGCGACCAGCTCTGGAAACACCATATATTTT
>TRBJ2-7|few|TRBV9|17|NA
CASSVEGTGPYSYEQYF
TGTGCCAGCAGCGTAGAGGGGACGGGACCCTACTCCTACGAGCAGTACTTC
>TRBJ2-1|many|TRBV2|15|TRBD2
CASSGGTSGSHEQFF
TGTGCCAGCAGTGGGGGGACTAGCGGGAGCCATGAGCAGTTCTTC
>TRBJ2-1|many|TRBV24-1|14|TRBD1
CATSEFAGGDEQFF
TGTGCCACCAGTGAATTCGCAGGGGGCGACGAGCAGTTCTTC
>TRBJ2-4|few|TRBV7-8|16|NA
CASSPNREVAKNIQYF
TGTGCCAGCAGCCCGAACAGGGAGGTAGCCAAAAACATTCAGTACTTC
>TRBJ1-6|NA|TRBV27|15|TRBD1
CASSPQGQGYSPLHF
TGTGCCAGCAGTCCCCAGGGACAGGGGTACTCACCCCTCCACTTT
>TRBJ2-2|NA|TRBV5-6|17|NA
CASSLLAGQINTGELFF
TGTGCCAGCAGCTTGCTGGCGGGACAGATCAACACCGGGGAGCTGTTTTTT
>TRBJ2-1|NA|TRBV10-3|14|TRBD2
CAISDAGGGNEQFF
TGTGCCATCAGTGACGCGGGAGGAGGCAATGAGCAGTTCTTC
>TRBJ2-1|many|TRBV3-1|18|TRBD2
CASSQEGSRLAGDNEQFF
TGTGCCAGCAGCCAAGAGGGGTCCCGACTAGCGGGAGACAATGAGCAGTTCTTC
>TRBJ1-1|many|TRBV20-1|16|NA
CSARDLRRYGGTEAFF
TGCAGTGCTAGAGATCTTCGGCGTTATGGAGGCACTGAAGCTTTCTTT
>TRBJ2-7|many|TRBV7-2|14|NA
CASSAWEIGYEQYF
TGTGCCAGCAGCGCTTGGGAGATTGGGTACGAGCAGTACTTC
>TRBJ1-5|few|TRBV19|15|NA
CASSISSGPRQPQHF
TGTGCCAGTAGTATTTCTTCTGGGCCTCGGCAGCCCCAGCATTTT
>TRBJ2-3|NA|TRBV15|17|TRBD2
CATSRVLAGGHTDTQYF
TGTGCCACCAGCAGAGTGCTAGCGGGAGGGCACACAGATACGCAGTATTTT
>TRBJ2-3|many|TRBV3-1|14|NA
CASSQGQGTDTQYF
TGTGCCAGCAGCCAGGGACAAGGCACAGATACGCAGTATTTT
>TRBJ2-1|NA|TRBV29-1|9|NA
CSVVEDKFF
TGCAGCGTTGTGGAGGACAAGTTCTTC
>TRBJ2-3|few|TRBV7-9|19|TRBD2
CASSEIAGGQIPSTDTQYF
TGTGCCAGCAGCGAGATAGCGGGAGGGCAAATCCCGTCCACAGATACGCAGTATTTT
>TRBJ2-1|many|TRBV5-1|14|NA
CASSPGSSYNEQFF
TGTGCCAGCAGTCCGGGGAGCTCCTACAATGAGCAGTTCTTC
>TRBJ2-7|NA|TRBV2|12|TRBD2
CASVGRAGEQYF
TGTGCCAGCGTCGGGAGGGCCGGCGAGCAGTACTTC
>TRBJ1-2|NA|TRBV6-1|15|TRBD1
CASSYFAGGDYGYTF
TGTGCCAGCAGCTACTTTGCAGGGGGCGACTATGGCTACACCTTC
>TRBJ1-4|few|TRBV2|13|NA
CASRTVRMEKLFF
TGTGCCAGCCGGACTGTTCGTATGGAAAAACTGTTTTTT
>TRBJ1-3|few|TRBV6-1|16|TRBD1
CASGPRDSGRGNTIYF
TGTGCCAGCGGGCCCAGGGACAGTGGGCGAGGAAACACCATATATTTT